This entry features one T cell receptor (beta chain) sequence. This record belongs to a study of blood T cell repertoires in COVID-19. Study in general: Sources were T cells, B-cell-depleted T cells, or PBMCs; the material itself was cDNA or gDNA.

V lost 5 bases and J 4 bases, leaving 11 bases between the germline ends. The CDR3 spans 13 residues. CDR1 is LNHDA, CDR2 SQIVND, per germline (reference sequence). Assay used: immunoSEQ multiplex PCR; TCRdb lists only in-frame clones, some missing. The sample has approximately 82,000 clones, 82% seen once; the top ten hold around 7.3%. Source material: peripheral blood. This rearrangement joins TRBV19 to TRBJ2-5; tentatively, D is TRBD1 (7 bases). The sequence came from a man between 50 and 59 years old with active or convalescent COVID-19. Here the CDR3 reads CASSPGGLETQYF. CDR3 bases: TGTGCCAGTAGTCCAGGGGGGCTAGAGACCCAGTACTTC. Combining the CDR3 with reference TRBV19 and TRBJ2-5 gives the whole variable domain DGGITQSPKYLFRKEGQNVTLSCEQNLNHDAMYWYRQDPGQGLRLIYYSQIVNDFQKGDIAEGYSVSREKKESFPLTVTSAQKNPTAFYLCASSPGGLETQYFGPGTRLLVL.